The following is a T cell receptor beta chain sequence with its context. The entry originates in a study of blood T cell repertoires in COVID-19. Study details: Samples came from the United States, Italy and Spain, spanning acute and convalescent COVID-19.

TCRdb's table, derived via immunoSEQ multiplex PCR, lists solely in-frame clones and lacks some. The sample contains 130,000 or so clones, 80% of which appear only once. Trimming took 11 bases from V and 1 from J, leaving 11 bases between them. The CDR3 consists of 12 residues. Germline V gene data show CDR1 as LNHDA and CDR2 as SQIVND (reference sequence). The sequenced sample was peripheral blood. This sequence was found in a man aged 55 to 70 with active or convalescent COVID-19. J is TRBJ1-1 and V is TRBV19; D unclear. Here the CDR3 DNA reads TGTGCCCGGTTGGAGGGGAACACTGAAGCTTTCTTT. Translated, it gives CARLEGNTEAFF.